This T cell receptor beta chain was captured by sequencing in a study of blood T cells in healthy people across ages. Remarks on this clonotype: Its matching antigen is unknown.

PCR was performed a second time for 7 to 11 cycles using a sample-barcoded 5' primer and a J-beta primer mix. Via MiXCR, TCRdb re-called the 5' RACE reads, giving one row per CDR3 protein. Counted here are about 1.1 million distinct CDR3 sequences, roughly two fifths occurring once; the ten biggest clones make up around 13%. Study-wide results and limits: Roughly linear age-related decline in beta diversity appeared, significant by age 40.

CDR1 SGHRS and CDR2 YFSETQ come from the germline V gene. This CDR3 has 18 amino acids. V gene TRBV5-1 combines with J gene TRBJ2-1; 7 bases are a match to TRBD2. The J call is in doubt because the DNA end fits TRBJ2-7 better. The clonotype originates from a young man in good health. Sequenced input: blood. The DNA for the CDR3 is TGCGCCAGCAGCTTAGATTCCGGGGAGCGGGGATCCTACAATGAGCAGTACTTC. Translating it yields CASSLDSGERGSYNEQYF.